This T cell receptor beta chain comes out of a study of cytomegalovirus exposure and HLA in healthy donors. Overall study findings and caveats: Some V segments, TRBV6-2 and TRBV6-3 among them, were indistinguishable and were therefore excluded.

On this clone itself: Antigen specificity is unknown.

The CDR3 runs 13 residues. V shed 5 bases and J shed 6 bases, with 11 bases lying between them. Looked up from germline, CDR1 is SGHTA and CDR2 is FQGNSA. The PCR was carried out with 60 Vbeta primers and 13 Jbeta primers. TCRdb's table, derived via immunoSEQ multiplex PCR, lists solely in-frame clones and lacks some. The table has over 150,000 clones, approximately 74% seen once; the top ten hold around 2.3%. This chain links TRBV7-2 with TRBJ2-1; the D gene is possibly TRBD2 (6 bases). Input material: PBMCs. This TCR was recovered from a man under 40 in good health and CMV-seronegative. CDR3 DNA: TGTGCCAGCAGCCCGCGGGACGGCAATGAGCAGTTCTTC. Translating it yields CASSPRDGNEQFF.